This entry features one TCR beta chain sequence. In the original analysis: Cell counts per sample came from amplifying reference gene primers. Clones were read by immunoSEQ multiplex PCR, and TCRdb kept only the in-frame ones, dropping some. Clone size and V and J calls were adopted from that table, with D and trimming inferred from the DNA. Here the sample spans about 86,000 clones, 75% to 90% being singletons. These data belong to a study of blood T cell repertoires in COVID-19. About the study: COVID-19 samples collected from the United States, Italy and Spain covered acute and convalescent phases. PBMCs, B-cell-depleted T cells, or T cells provided the cDNA or gDNA that made up the material.

Germline values: CDR1 SGDLS, CDR2 YYNGEE. Trimming took off 4 bases at V and 3 bases at J, with 19 bases between the two ends. This CDR3 spans 17 amino acids. This TCR came from a human donor in a cohort sampled during active COVID-19. Sequenced input: peripheral blood. V is TRBV9 and J is TRBJ2-2; TRBD1 is a possible D gene (6 bases). For the CDR3, the DNA is TGTGCCAGCAGCCTAAAAAGGGCAGGGGCCGACACCGGGGAGCTGTTTTTT. It codes for CASSLKRAGADTGELFF.